These T cell receptor beta chains were read from a single sample in a study of long-term antiretroviral therapy in people with HIV. The repertoire was sequenced with immunoSEQ multiplex PCR; TCRdb's copy has only in-frame clones and lacks some. The sample yields 15,000 to 20,000 clones, more than 80% seen once. The material was unsorted PBMCs, obtained 0.6 years after starting antiretroviral therapy. Receptor source: a young woman with HIV. The CDR3 runs from the conserved cysteine through the conserved F or W. The D gene is left open where the match is weak. A clone size is listed for some rows: how often the clone was seen (once, few, many), or a class if it is expanded.

d_call: NA; cdr3_length: 12; v_call: TRBV5-1; clone_size: NA; j_call: TRBJ2-1; cdr3_nt: TGCGCCAGCAGCTGGGGTGTCGATGAGCAGTTCTTC; cdr3_aa: CASSWGVDEQFF
d_call: NA; cdr3_length: 15; v_call: TRBV7-2; clone_size: few; j_call: TRBJ2-3; cdr3_nt: TGTGCCAGCAGCCCAGACGCCGGGGGCACAGATACGCAGTATTTT; cdr3_aa: CASSPDAGGTDTQYF
d_call: NA; cdr3_length: 14; v_call: TRBV7-6; clone_size: NA; j_call: TRBJ1-4; cdr3_nt: TGTGCCAGCAGCTTAATGGGGGTGGGTGAAAAACTGTTTTTT; cdr3_aa: CASSLMGVGEKLFF
d_call: NA; cdr3_length: 12; v_call: TRBV7-9; clone_size: NA; j_call: TRBJ2-5; cdr3_nt: TGTGCCAGCAGCGAGCTTGGGGAGACCCAGTACTTC; cdr3_aa: CASSELGETQYF
d_call: NA; cdr3_length: 15; v_call: TRBV7-9; clone_size: NA; j_call: TRBJ1-3; cdr3_nt: TGTGCCAGCAGCGCCCCGGACCCTTTTGGAAACACCATATATTTT; cdr3_aa: CASSAPDPFGNTIYF
d_call: TRBD1; cdr3_length: 13; v_call: TRBV29-1; clone_size: NA; j_call: TRBJ1-1; cdr3_nt: TGCAGCGTTTCCGGACAGGGGAAGACTGAAGCTTTCTTT; cdr3_aa: CSVSGQGKTEAFF
d_call: NA; cdr3_length: 15; v_call: TRBV18; clone_size: NA; j_call: TRBJ2-1; cdr3_nt: TGTGCCAGCTCATCCCGACAGGGAGGCCCGGATGAGCAGTTCTTC; cdr3_aa: CASSSRQGGPDEQFF
d_call: TRBD1; cdr3_length: 16; v_call: TRBV28; clone_size: NA; j_call: TRBJ1-1; cdr3_nt: TGTGCCAGCACTTCCGGGGCAGGGGGCCAGAACACTGAAGCTTTCTTT; cdr3_aa: CASTSGAGGQNTEAFF
d_call: NA; cdr3_length: 15; v_call: TRBV6-5; clone_size: NA; j_call: TRBJ1-5; cdr3_nt: TGTGCCAGCAGTTACGGCCGGGAGAGCAATCAGCCCCAGCATTTT; cdr3_aa: CASSYGRESNQPQHF
d_call: NA; cdr3_length: 13; v_call: TRBV30; clone_size: NA; j_call: TRBJ1-4; cdr3_nt: TGTGCCTGGAGTGTACCAGGGAGAGAAAAACTGTTTTTT; cdr3_aa: CAWSVPGREKLFF
d_call: NA; cdr3_length: 12; v_call: TRBV19; clone_size: NA; j_call: TRBJ1-6; cdr3_nt: TGTGCCAGTCGGACCGAGAATTCACCCCTCCACTTT; cdr3_aa: CASRTENSPLHF
d_call: NA; cdr3_length: 13; v_call: TRBV7-2; clone_size: few; j_call: TRBJ1-2; cdr3_nt: TGTGCCAGCAGCTTATGGGGGGGGTATGGCTACACCTTC; cdr3_aa: CASSLWGGYGYTF
d_call: NA; cdr3_length: 14; v_call: TRBV29-1; clone_size: NA; j_call: TRBJ2-2; cdr3_nt: TGCAGCGTTAGGGACCGAACGAACACCGGGGAGCTGTTTTTT; cdr3_aa: CSVRDRTNTGELFF
d_call: TRBD1; cdr3_length: 14; v_call: TRBV7-3; clone_size: NA; j_call: TRBJ2-2; cdr3_nt: TGTGCCAGCAGCCCAGGACAGGGGACGGGGGAGCTGTTTTTT; cdr3_aa: CASSPGQGTGELFF
d_call: NA; cdr3_length: 15; v_call: TRBV6-1; clone_size: NA; j_call: TRBJ2-5; cdr3_nt: TGTGCCAGCGCGGCCCACCACGGCCCAAAAGAGACCCAGTACTTC; cdr3_aa: CASAAHHGPKETQYF
d_call: NA; cdr3_length: 16; v_call: TRBV13; clone_size: once; j_call: TRBJ2-3; cdr3_nt: TGTGCCAGCAGCATCACCGGGACGTTTAAAACAGATACGCAGTATTTT; cdr3_aa: CASSITGTFKTDTQYF
d_call: NA; cdr3_length: 17; v_call: TRBV4-3; clone_size: NA; j_call: TRBJ1-6; cdr3_nt: TGCGCCAGCAGCCAATCATTCGGGGCATCCTATAATTCACCCCTCCACTTT; cdr3_aa: CASSQSFGASYNSPLHF
d_call: NA; cdr3_length: 13; v_call: TRBV19; clone_size: once; j_call: TRBJ2-3; cdr3_nt: TGTGCCAGTAGGGCCCGGGATATTGATACGCAGTATTTT; cdr3_aa: CASRARDIDTQYF
d_call: NA; cdr3_length: 15; v_call: TRBV7-8; clone_size: NA; j_call: TRBJ1-5; cdr3_nt: TGTGCCAGCAGCTTCAAAACAGGGTTCAATCAGCCCCAGCATTTT; cdr3_aa: CASSFKTGFNQPQHF
d_call: NA; cdr3_length: 13; v_call: TRBV25-1; clone_size: once; j_call: TRBJ2-1; cdr3_nt: TGTGCCAGCAGTGAGTTGGGCCGCAATGAGCAGTTCTTC; cdr3_aa: CASSELGRNEQFF
d_call: TRBD1; cdr3_length: 14; v_call: TRBV2; clone_size: NA; j_call: TRBJ1-1; cdr3_nt: TGTGCCAGCAGTGTAAAACAGGGGGACACTGAAGCTTTCTTT; cdr3_aa: CASSVKQGDTEAFF
d_call: TRBD2; cdr3_length: 14; v_call: TRBV10-3; clone_size: NA; j_call: TRBJ2-3; cdr3_nt: TGTGCCATCAGTAGCGGGGGAGACACAGATACGCAGTATTTT; cdr3_aa: CAISSGGDTDTQYF
d_call: TRBD2; cdr3_length: 18; v_call: TRBV7-6; clone_size: few; j_call: TRBJ2-7; cdr3_nt: TGTGCCAGCAGCTTAGCGTCAGGACTAGCGGGGGGGATATACGAGCAGTACTTC; cdr3_aa: CASSLASGLAGGIYEQYF
d_call: NA; cdr3_length: 15; v_call: TRBV4-1; clone_size: NA; j_call: TRBJ2-1; cdr3_nt: TGCGCCAGCAGCCAAGAGGGTGTAGTATACAATGAGCAGTTCTTC; cdr3_aa: CASSQEGVVYNEQFF
d_call: TRBD1; cdr3_length: 16; v_call: TRBV28; clone_size: NA; j_call: TRBJ2-3; cdr3_nt: TGTGCCAGCAGTATCCGGGACAGGGGTCTGGTAGATACGCAGTATTTT; cdr3_aa: CASSIRDRGLVDTQYF
d_call: TRBD2; cdr3_length: 16; v_call: TRBV7-2; clone_size: NA; j_call: TRBJ2-3; cdr3_nt: TGTGCCAGCAGCTTGGGACTAGCGGGCGGCACAGATACGCAGTATTTT; cdr3_aa: CASSLGLAGGTDTQYF
d_call: NA; cdr3_length: 16; v_call: TRBV4-1; clone_size: NA; j_call: TRBJ2-7; cdr3_nt: TGCGCCAGCAGCCAAGATGGTAGGACTGGAGTAAGCAAGCAGTACTTC; cdr3_aa: CASSQDGRTGVSKQYF
d_call: TRBD1; cdr3_length: 15; v_call: TRBV11-1; clone_size: NA; j_call: TRBJ2-1; cdr3_nt: TGTGCCAGCAGCTCTAGACCGACAGGGTCGGTCGAGCAGTTCTTC; cdr3_aa: CASSSRPTGSVEQFF